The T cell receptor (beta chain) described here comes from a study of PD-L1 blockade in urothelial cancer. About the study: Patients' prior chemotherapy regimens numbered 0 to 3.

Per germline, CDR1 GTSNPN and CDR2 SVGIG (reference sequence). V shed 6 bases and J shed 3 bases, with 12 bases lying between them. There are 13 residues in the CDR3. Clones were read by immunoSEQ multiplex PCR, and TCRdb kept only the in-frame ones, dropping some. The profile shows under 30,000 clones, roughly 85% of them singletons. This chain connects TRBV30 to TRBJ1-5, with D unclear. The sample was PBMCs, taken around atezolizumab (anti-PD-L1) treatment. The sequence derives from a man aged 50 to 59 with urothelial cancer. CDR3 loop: CACRAGSNQPQHF. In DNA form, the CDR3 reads TGTGCCTGCCGGGCGGGGTCCAATCAGCCCCAGCATTTT.